A single sample gave rise to the 16 T cell receptor beta chains below, sequenced in a study of blood T cell repertoires in COVID-19. Produced via immunoSEQ multiplex PCR; TCRdb's table is partial and in-frame only. The table includes over 130,000 clones, 60% to 85% detected once. The material sequenced was peripheral blood. These receptors originate from a man aged 45 to 65 with acute or convalescent COVID-19.

The chain employs TRBV9 and TRBJ2-5, with D unresolved. Germline V gene sequence: CDR1 SGDLS, CDR2 YYNGEE. V lost 0 bases and J 3 bases, leaving 6 bases between the germline ends. The CDR3 is 13 amino acids. As DNA, the CDR3 is TGTGCCAGCAGCGTAGGACTGAAAGAGACCCAGTACTTC. Translating gives CASSVGLKETQYF.

The CDR3 protein is CASVRGISTDTQYF. The CDR3 DNA follows: TGTGCCAGCGTGCGGGGGATAAGCACAGATACGCAGTATTTT. The chain carries TRBV7-2 and TRBJ2-3; the match to TRBD2 covers 7 bases. Germline V CDR1 and CDR2: SGHTA, FQGNSA. The CDR3 length is 14 residues. After removal of 8 bases from V and 0 bases from J, the junction contained 5 bases not matched to a gene. The whole variable domain, filled in from reference TRBV7-2 and TRBJ2-3, reads GAGVSQSPSNKVTEKGKDVELRCDPISGHTALYWYRQSLGQGLEFLIYFQGNSAPDKSGLPSDRFSAERTGGSVSTLTIQRTQQEDSAVYLCASVRGISTDTQYFGPGTRLTVL.

V and J are TRBV4-2 and TRBJ1-2; D remains unclear. V lost 0 bases and J 4 bases, leaving 12 bases between the germline ends. Per germline, CDR1 LGHNA and CDR2 YNFKEQ. The CDR3 is made up of 15 amino acids. This CDR3 reads CASSQEKGSAYGYTF. CDR3 sequence (DNA): TGTGCCAGCAGCCAAGAAAAAGGGAGTGCCTATGGCTACACCTTC.

The V call is TRBV4-1, the J call TRBJ2-7, with D perhaps matching TRBD1 (6 bases). CDR3 size: 15 residues. The V and J ends lost 0 bases and 2 bases respectively, with 11 bases between them. Germline CDR1 and CDR2: MGHRA and YSYEKL. Written as DNA, the CDR3 is TGCGCCAGCAGCCAAGATGGGGGCGGAACCTACGAGCAGTACTTC. This encodes CASSQDGGGTYEQYF.

The V call is TRBV18, the J call TRBJ1-3, with unresolved D. Per germline, CDR1 KGHSH and CDR2 LQKENI. The CDR3 spans 13 residues. Trimming stripped 5 bases from V and 4 bases from J, with 9 bases between. The CDR3 nucleotides read TGTGCCAGCTCAGCTGCGTCAGGAAACACCATATATTTT. It specifies CASSAASGNTIYF.

The count of this clone is one. The chain is built from TRBV14 and TRBJ2-5, with a tentative D call TRBD2 (6 bases). V was cut by 4 bases and J by 1 base, with 10 bases left in between. The CDR3 has 14 amino acids. Germline V lookup: CDR1 SGHDN, CDR2 FVKESK. CDR3 sequence: CASSPRDFQETQYF. DNA for the CDR3: TGTGCCAGCAGCCCCCGGGACTTCCAAGAGACCCAGTACTTC.

The chain recombines TRBV30 with TRBJ1-5, with TRBD1 matching over 7 bases. V gave up 2 bases and J gave up 6 bases; unmatched junction bases: 4. The germline CDR1 and CDR2 sequences are GTSNPN and SVGIG (reference sequence). The CDR3 loop spans 13 amino acids. CDR3 coding DNA: TGTGCCTGGAGTTCGCCAGGGGGTCAGCCCCAGCATTTT. Encoded protein: CAWSSPGGQPQHF.

The chain carries TRBV9 and TRBJ2-3; perhaps TRBD1 as D (6 bases). The V gene's germline CDR1 is SGDLS and CDR2 YYNGEE. With 4 bases removed from V and 3 bases from J, the gap between germline ends came to 15 bases. This CDR3 contains 15 residues. In DNA form, the CDR3 reads TGTGCCAGCAGCACAGGGACCGGAGGAACAGATACGCAGTATTTT. This sequence encodes CASSTGTGGTDTQYF.

The V and J genes are TRBV6-5 and TRBJ2-1, with D possibly being TRBD1 (6 bases). The ends were cut back, 4 bases at V and 7 bases at J, with 14 bases in the middle. The CDR3 is 14 amino acids. Germline V gene sequence: CDR1 MNHEY, CDR2 SVGAGI. The CDR3 sequence: CASSWSGVVNEQFF. In nucleotides, the CDR3 is TGTGCCAGCAGTTGGTCAGGGGTTGTGAATGAGCAGTTCTTC.

The gene calls are TRBV14 and TRBJ1-4, with D perhaps matching TRBD1 (5 bases). The length of the CDR3 is 11 residues. With 6 bases removed from V and 12 bases from J, the gap between germline ends came to 11 bases. CDR1 is SGHDN and CDR2 is FVKESK in the germline V gene. The CDR3 spells CASRQAGQLFF. CDR3 in DNA: TGTGCCAGCAGACAGGCCGGCCAACTGTTTTTT.

Written as DNA, the CDR3 is TGTGCCAGCAGCTTCCCGGGACTAGCGACAGATACGCAGTATTTT. It specifies CASSFPGLATDTQYF. The chain recombines TRBV5-5 with TRBJ2-3; TRBD2 matches 10 bases. This CDR3 has 15 amino acids. CDR1 is SGHKS and CDR2 is YYEKEE in the germline V gene (reference sequence). Trimming removed 2 bases from V and 3 bases from J; junction bases left unmatched: 3.

The gene calls are TRBV27 and TRBJ1-2; D is possibly TRBD1 (6 bases). The V and J ends lost 0 bases and 5 bases respectively, with 16 bases between them. The CDR3 sequence is 16 residues long. The germline gives CDR1 MNHEY, CDR2 SMNVEV (reference sequence). In DNA form, the CDR3 reads TGTGCCAGCAGTTTATCGGGGGCTTCCGTGTCGTATGGCTACACCTTC. This sequence encodes CASSLSGASVSYGYTF.

In this sample, this clone turned up many times. The chain carries TRBV2 and TRBJ1-2; D is uncertain. The CDR3 extends over 13 amino acids. Germline CDR1 and CDR2: SNHLY and FYNNEI. The ends were cut back, 2 bases at V and 0 bases at J, with 4 bases in the middle. The CDR3 bases are TGTGCCAGCAGTGAACCTTCTAACTATGGCTACACCTTC. Its protein is CASSEPSNYGYTF.

CDR3 residues: CASSPNSPTNEKLFF. CDR3 nucleotide sequence: TGTGCCAGCTCACCCAACAGTCCTACTAATGAAAAACTGTTTTTT. J is TRBJ1-4 and V is TRBV18, with D uncertain. Germline V lookup: CDR1 KGHSH, CDR2 LQKENI. The CDR3 loop spans 15 amino acids. Trimming stripped 3 bases from V and 2 bases from J, with 10 bases between.

The chain has TRBV28 and TRBJ2-3, with 9 bases fitting TRBD1. The CDR3 spans 15 residues. With 4 bases clipped from V and 3 bases from J, the junction kept 5 bases outside the gene matches. Per the germline V gene, CDR1 is MDHEN and CDR2 is SYDVKM. The CDR3 here is CASSSLTGGTDTQYF. The CDR3 DNA is TGTGCCAGCAGTTCGCTGACAGGGGGGACAGATACGCAGTATTTT.

CDR3 in amino acids: CASSYPGGANYGYTF. CDR3 DNA sequence: TGTGCCAGCAGTTACCCCGGCGGGGCTAACTATGGCTACACCTTC. The chain joins TRBV27 to TRBJ1-2; D is ambiguous. Per germline, CDR1 MNHEY and CDR2 SMNVEV (reference sequence). The CDR3 is made up of 15 amino acids. Trimming took 4 bases from V and 0 from J, leaving 12 bases between them.